What follows are 10 T cell receptor beta chains derived from one specimen sequenced in a study of T cell responses to AZD1222 COVID-19 vaccine. Clones were sequenced by immunoSEQ multiplex PCR, and TCRdb holds only the in-frame ones, with some missing. The data contain approximately 30,000 clones, 75% to 85% of them singletons. The sequencing here drew on peripheral blood, taken 28 days after the second AZD1222 dose. The receptors here all came from an adult who received the AZD1222 COVID-19 vaccine.

The chain links TRBV12-5 to TRBJ1-1; D remains ambiguous. V was clipped by 4 bases and J by 5 bases, with 14 bases between them. From germline, CDR1 is LGHNT and CDR2 FRNRAP. This CDR3 region has 14 residues. The CDR3 region has the DNA TGTGCTAGTGGTTCTACAGATACCCCAACTGAAGCTTTCTTT. Protein product: CASGSTDTPTEAFF.

The DNA for the CDR3 is TGTGCCAGCAGCCCAAGGGACTACCAGTATTTT. Residues: CASSPRDYQYF. This sequence joins TRBV11-2 and TRBJ2-3, with 7 bases fitting TRBD2. Trimming took 5 bases from V and 12 from J; bases not matched to a gene: 5. This CDR3 is built from 11 residues. CDR1 and CDR2 from the germline V gene are SGHAT and FQNNGV.

In this sample, this clone turned up a few times. The V call is TRBV12-3 or TRBV12-4, the J call TRBJ2-1, with D possibly matching TRBD1 (8 bases). Trimming took 6 bases from V and 8 from J, leaving 14 bases between them. This CDR3 has 13 amino acids. The CDR3 DNA reads TGTGCCAGCAGGCGTACAGGGGGGGATGAGCAGTTCTTC. Its protein is CASRRTGGDEQFF.

CDR3: CASSPHSGRPPYEQYV. CDR3 DNA: TGTGCCAGCAGCCCACATAGCGGGAGGCCCCCCTACGAGCAGTACGTC. J is TRBJ2-7 and V is TRBV7-3, with 10 bases fitting TRBD2. From germline, CDR1 is SGHTA and CDR2 FQGTGA. The CDR3 has 16 residues. V was clipped by 5 bases and J by 2 bases; unmatched bases: 9.

The chain carries TRBV30 and TRBJ1-1, with unresolved D. CDR1 is GTSNPN, CDR2 SVGIG, per germline (reference sequence). The CDR3 length is 12 residues. Deletions cut 4 bases from V and 1 base from J, with 7 bases between. The CDR3, as DNA: TGTGCCTGGAATCGTAGGAACACTGAAGCTTTCTTT. Translated: CAWNRRNTEAFF.

The chain couples TRBV2 to TRBJ2-1; 10 bases agree with TRBD2. V trimming: 5 bases; J trimming: 6 bases; junction bases outside the gene matches: 10. CDR3 length equals 16 residues. CDR1 is SNHLY, CDR2 FYNNEI, per germline. The DNA for the CDR3 is TGTGCCAGCAGTCAAAGCTTGGTAGCGGGGGGCAATGAGCAGTTCTTC. Protein sequence: CASSQSLVAGGNEQFF.

The rearrangement joins TRBV6-2 or TRBV6-3 to TRBJ2-5; D gene ambiguous. CDR1 and CDR2 from the germline V gene are MNHEY and SVGEGT. Trimming took off 0 bases at V and 5 bases at J, with 10 bases between the two ends. The CDR3 runs to 14 residues. CDR3 nucleotide sequence: TGTGCCAGCAGTTACTCGAGTCGCAGGGAGACCCAGTACTTC. Translated: CASSYSSRRETQYF.

V gene TRBV6-5 combines with J gene TRBJ1-1; D is uncertain. The V gene's germline CDR1 is MNHEY and CDR2 SVGAGI. V was shortened by 7 bases and J by 7 bases, with 10 bases between the two germline ends. CDR3 size: 11 residues. CDR3 in amino acids: CASTGIGEAFF. As DNA, the CDR3 is TGTGCCAGCACCGGGATAGGTGAAGCTTTCTTT.

This sequence joins TRBV6-5 and TRBJ1-3; no clear D gene. The CDR3 consists of 15 residues. Germline loops: CDR1 MNHEY, CDR2 SVGAGI. The germline V and J ends were trimmed by 4 bases and 0 bases, with 10 bases remaining between them. Here the CDR3 DNA reads TGTGCCAGCAGTTTCGGGCCTCGCTCTGGAAACACCATATATTTT. Translating it yields CASSFGPRSGNTIYF.

The rearrangement uses TRBV9 and TRBJ2-2; 7 bases agree with TRBD2. The V segment lost 0 bases and the J segment 5 bases; nucleotides outside the gene matches: 1. Germline V gene sequence: CDR1 SGDLS, CDR2 YYNGEE. The CDR3 length is 14 residues. The CDR3 sequence is CASSVAGGTGELFF. Written as DNA, the CDR3 is TGTGCCAGCAGCGTAGCGGGGGGAACCGGGGAGCTGTTTTTT.